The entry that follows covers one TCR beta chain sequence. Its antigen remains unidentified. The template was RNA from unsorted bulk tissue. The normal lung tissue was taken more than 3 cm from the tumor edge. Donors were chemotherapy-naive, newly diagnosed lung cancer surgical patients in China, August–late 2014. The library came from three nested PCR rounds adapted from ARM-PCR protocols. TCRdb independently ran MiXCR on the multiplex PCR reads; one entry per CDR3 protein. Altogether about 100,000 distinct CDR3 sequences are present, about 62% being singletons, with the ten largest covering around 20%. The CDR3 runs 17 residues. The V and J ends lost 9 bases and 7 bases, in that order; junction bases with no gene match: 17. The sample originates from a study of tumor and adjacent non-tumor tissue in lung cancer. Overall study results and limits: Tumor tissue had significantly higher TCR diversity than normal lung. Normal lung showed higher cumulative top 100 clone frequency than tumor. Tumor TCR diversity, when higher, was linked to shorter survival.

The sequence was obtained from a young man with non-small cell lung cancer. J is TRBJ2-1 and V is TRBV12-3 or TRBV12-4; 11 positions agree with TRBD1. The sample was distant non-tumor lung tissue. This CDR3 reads CASSPPSGDRGMNEQFF. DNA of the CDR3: TGTGCCAGTAGTCCCCCCTCTGGGGACAGGGGGATGAATGAGCAGTTCTTC.